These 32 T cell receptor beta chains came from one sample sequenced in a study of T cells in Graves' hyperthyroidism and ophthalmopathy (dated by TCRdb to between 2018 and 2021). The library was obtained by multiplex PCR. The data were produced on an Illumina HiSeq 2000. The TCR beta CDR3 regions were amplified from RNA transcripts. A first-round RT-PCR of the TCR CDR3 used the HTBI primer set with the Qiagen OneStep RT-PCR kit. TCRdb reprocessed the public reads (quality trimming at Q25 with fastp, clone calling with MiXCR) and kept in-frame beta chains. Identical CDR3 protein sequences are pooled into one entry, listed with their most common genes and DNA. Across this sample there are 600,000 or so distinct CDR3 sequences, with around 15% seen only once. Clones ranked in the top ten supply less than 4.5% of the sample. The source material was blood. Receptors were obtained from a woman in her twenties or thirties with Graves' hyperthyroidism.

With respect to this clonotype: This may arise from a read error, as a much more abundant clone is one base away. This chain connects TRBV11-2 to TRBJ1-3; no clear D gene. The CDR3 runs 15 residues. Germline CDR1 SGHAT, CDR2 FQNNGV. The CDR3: CVSSVGSGSGNTIYF. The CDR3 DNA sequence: TGTGTCAGCAGCGTAGGTTCGGGATCTGGAAACACCATATATTTT. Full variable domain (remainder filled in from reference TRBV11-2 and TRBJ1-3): EAGVAQSPRYKIIEKRQSVAFWCNPISGHATLYWYQQILGQGPKLLIQFQNNGVVDDSQLPKDRFSAERLKGVDSTLKIQPAKLEDSAVYLCVSSVGSGSGNTIYFGEGSWLTVV.

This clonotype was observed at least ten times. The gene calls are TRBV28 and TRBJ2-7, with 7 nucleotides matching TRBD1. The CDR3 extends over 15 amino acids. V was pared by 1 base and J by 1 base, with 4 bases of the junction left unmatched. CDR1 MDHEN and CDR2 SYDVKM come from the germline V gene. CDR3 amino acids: CASSLSGTVSYEQYF. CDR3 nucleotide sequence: TGTGCCAGCAGTTTATCCGGGACAGTATCCTACGAGCAGTACTTC.

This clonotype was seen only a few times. CDR3 amino acids: CASSLKGLSRTDTQYF. CDR3 in DNA: TGTGCCAGCAGCCTGAAGGGGCTTTCCCGCACAGATACGCAGTATTTT. The genes are TRBV13 and TRBJ2-3; D might be TRBD1 (5 bases). V dropped 5 bases and J dropped 1 base, with 16 bases sitting between them. The CDR3 spans 16 residues. From germline, CDR1 is PRHDT and CDR2 FYEKMQ (reference sequence). The full variable domain, with the rest looked up from reference TRBV13 and TRBJ2-3, is AAGVIQSPRHLIKEKRETATLKCYPIPRHDTVYWYQQGPGQDPQFLISFYEKMQSDKGSIPDRFSAQQFSDYHSELNMSSLELGDSALYFCASSLKGLSRTDTQYFGPGTRLTVL.

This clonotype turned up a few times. The chain's CDR3 is CASSLIGVSNEQYF. DNA of the CDR3: TGTGCCAGCAGTTTGATTGGGGTTTCGAACGAGCAGTACTTC. V and J are TRBV28 and TRBJ2-7; D remains unclear. The CDR3 is 14 amino acids. The germline CDR1 and CDR2 sequences are MDHEN and SYDVKM. The V gene lost 3 bases and the J gene lost 5 bases, with 14 bases spanning the gap.

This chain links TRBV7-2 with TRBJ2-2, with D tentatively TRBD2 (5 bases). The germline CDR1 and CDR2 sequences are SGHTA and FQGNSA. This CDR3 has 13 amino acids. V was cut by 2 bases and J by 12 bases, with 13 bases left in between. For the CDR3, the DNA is TGTGCCAGCAGCTTACGAAGGCTAGCTCAGCTGTTTTTT. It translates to CASSLRRLAQLFF.

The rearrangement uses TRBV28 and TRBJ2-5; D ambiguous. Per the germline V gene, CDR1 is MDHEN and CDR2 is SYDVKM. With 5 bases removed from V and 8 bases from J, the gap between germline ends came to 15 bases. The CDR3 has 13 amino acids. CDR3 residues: CASSLPPLGTQYF. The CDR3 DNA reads TGTGCCAGCAGTCTACCCCCTCTAGGAACCCAGTACTTC.

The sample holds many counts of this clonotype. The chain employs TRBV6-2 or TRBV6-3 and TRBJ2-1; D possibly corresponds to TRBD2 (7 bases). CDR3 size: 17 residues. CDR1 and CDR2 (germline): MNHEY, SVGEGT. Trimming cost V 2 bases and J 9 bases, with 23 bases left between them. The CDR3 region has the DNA TGTGCCAGCAGTTACCACCAGGTTCACCCAAGGGGGGGTGAGCAGTTCTTC. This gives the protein CASSYHQVHPRGGEQFF.

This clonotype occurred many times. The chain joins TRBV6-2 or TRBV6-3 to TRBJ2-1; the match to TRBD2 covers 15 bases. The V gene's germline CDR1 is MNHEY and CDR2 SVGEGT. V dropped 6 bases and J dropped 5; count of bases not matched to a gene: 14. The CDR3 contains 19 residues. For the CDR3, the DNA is TGTGCCAGCAGCCTAGCGGGACTAGCGGGAGGTGGTCGGGACAATGAGCAGTTCTTC. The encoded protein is CASSLAGLAGGGRDNEQFF.

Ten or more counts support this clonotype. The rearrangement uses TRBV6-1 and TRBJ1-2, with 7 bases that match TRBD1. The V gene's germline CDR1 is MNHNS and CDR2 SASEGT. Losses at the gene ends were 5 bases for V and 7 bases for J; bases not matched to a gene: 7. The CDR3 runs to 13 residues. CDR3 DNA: TGTGCCAGCAGTAGAAGACAGGGCCCTGGCTACACCTTC. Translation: CASSRRQGPGYTF.

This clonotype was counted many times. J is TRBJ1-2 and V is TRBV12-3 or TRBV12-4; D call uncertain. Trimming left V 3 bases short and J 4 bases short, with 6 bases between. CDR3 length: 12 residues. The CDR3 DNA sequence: TGTGCCAGCAGTTTTCGCCGCTATGGCTACACCTTC. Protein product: CASSFRRYGYTF.

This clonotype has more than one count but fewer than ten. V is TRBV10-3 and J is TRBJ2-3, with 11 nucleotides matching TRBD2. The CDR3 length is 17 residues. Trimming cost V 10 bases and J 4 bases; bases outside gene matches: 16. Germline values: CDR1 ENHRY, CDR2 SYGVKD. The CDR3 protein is CATQGRGSGREADTQYF. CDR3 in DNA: TGTGCCACCCAGGGCCGTGGTAGCGGGAGGGAGGCAGATACGCAGTATTTT.

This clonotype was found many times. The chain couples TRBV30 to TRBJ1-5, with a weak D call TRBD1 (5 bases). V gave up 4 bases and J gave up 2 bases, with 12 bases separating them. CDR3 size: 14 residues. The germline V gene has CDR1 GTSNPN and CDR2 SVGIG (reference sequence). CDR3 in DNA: TGTGCCTGGAATTCGGGGGATCGCAATCAGCCCCAGCATTTT. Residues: CAWNSGDRNQPQHF.

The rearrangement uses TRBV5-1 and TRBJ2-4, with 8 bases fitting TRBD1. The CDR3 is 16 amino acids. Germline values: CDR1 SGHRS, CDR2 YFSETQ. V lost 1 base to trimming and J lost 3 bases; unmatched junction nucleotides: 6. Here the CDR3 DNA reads TGCGCCAGCAGCTTGAGCCCAGGGGGCGGCAAAAACATTCAGTACTTC. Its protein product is CASSLSPGGGKNIQYF.

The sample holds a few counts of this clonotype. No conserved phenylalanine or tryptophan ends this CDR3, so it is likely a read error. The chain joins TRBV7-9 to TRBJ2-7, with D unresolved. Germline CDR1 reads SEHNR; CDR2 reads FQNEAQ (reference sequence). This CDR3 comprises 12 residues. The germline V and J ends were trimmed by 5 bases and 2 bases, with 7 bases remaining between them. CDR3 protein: CASSHGAYEQYL. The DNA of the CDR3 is TGTGCCAGCAGCCATGGAGCCTACGAGCAGTACCTC.

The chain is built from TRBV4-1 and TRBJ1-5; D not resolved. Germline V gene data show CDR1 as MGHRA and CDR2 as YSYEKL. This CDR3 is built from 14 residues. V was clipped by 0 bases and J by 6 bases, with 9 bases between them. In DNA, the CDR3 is TGCGCCAGCAGCCAAGACGTTAATACTCAGCCCCAGCATTTT. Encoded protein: CASSQDVNTQPQHF.

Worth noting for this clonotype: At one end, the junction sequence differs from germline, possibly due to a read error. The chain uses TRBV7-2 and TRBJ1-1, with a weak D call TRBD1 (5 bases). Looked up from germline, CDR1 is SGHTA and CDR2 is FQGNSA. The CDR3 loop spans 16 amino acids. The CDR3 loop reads CASSLASGTSVSEAFF. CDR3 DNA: TGTGCCAGCAGTTTAGCCTCCGGGACGTCGGTGTCTGAAGCTTTCTTT.

The CDR3 bases are TGCGCCAGCAGCCACCGGGACAGTCTCATTCAGTACTTC. Translated, it gives CASSHRDSLIQYF. V usage is TRBV4-1 and J usage is TRBJ2-4; 7 nucleotides line up with TRBD1. CDR3 length: 13 amino acids. The germline V gene encodes CDR1 MGHRA and CDR2 YSYEKL. The trim removed 3 bases at V and 9 bases at J, leaving 5 bases unmatched.

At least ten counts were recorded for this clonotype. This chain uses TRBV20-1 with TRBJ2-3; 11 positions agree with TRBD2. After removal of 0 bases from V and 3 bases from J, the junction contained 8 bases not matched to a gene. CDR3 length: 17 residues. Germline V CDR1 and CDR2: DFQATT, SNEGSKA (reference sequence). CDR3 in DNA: TGCAGTGCTAGAGATTCGGGCACTAGCGGGAGAACAGATACGCAGTATTTT. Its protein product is CSARDSGTSGRTDTQYF.

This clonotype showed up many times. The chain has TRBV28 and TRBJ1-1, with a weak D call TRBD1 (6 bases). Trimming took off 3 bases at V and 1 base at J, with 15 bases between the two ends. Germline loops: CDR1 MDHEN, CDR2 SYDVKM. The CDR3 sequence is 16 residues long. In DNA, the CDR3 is TGTGCCAGCAGTTTTGGGGGCGCTAATACGAACACTGAAGCTTTCTTT. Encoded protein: CASSFGGANTNTEAFF.

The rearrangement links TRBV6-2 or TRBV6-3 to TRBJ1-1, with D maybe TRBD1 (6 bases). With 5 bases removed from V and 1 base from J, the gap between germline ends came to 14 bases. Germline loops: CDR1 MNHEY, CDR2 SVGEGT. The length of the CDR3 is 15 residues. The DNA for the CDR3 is TGTGCCAGCAGTCCCGACAGGAGAAAGAACACTGAAGCTTTCTTT. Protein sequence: CASSPDRRKNTEAFF.

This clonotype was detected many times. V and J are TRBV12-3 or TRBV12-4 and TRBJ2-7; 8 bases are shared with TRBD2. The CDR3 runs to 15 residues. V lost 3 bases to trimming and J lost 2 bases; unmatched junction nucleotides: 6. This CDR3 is CASSFTLAGTYEQYF. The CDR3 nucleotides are TGTGCCAGCAGTTTCACGTTAGCGGGAACCTACGAGCAGTACTTC.

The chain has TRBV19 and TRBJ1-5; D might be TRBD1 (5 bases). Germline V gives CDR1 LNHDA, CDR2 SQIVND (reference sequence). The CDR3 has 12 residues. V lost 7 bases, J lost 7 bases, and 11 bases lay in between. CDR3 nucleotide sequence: TGTGCCAGTACCGGGACCGGGCAGCCCCAGCATTTT. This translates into CASTGTGQPQHF. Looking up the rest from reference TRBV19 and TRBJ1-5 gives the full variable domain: DGGITQSPKYLFRKEGQNVTLSCEQNLNHDAMYWYRQDPGQGLRLIYYSQIVNDFQKGDIAEGYSVSREKKESFPLTVTSAQKNPTAFYLCASTGTGQPQHFGDGTRLSIL.

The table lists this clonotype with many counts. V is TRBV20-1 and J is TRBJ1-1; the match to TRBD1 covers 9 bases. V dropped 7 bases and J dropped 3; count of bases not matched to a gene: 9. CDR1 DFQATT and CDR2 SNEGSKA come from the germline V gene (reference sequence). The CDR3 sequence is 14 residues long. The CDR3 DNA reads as TGCAGTGTCCCGGGACAGGGCTCAGACACTGAAGCTTTCTTT. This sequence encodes CSVPGQGSDTEAFF.

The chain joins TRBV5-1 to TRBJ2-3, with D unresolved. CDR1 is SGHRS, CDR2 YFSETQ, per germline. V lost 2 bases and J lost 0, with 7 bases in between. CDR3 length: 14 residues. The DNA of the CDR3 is TGCGCCAGCAGCTTCGACCCTAGCACAGATACGCAGTATTTT. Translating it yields CASSFDPSTDTQYF.

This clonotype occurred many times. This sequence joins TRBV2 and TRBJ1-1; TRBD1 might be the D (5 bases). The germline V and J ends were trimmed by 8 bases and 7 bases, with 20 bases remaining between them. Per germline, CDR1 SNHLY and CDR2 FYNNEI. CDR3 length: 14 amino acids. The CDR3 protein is CASSFVGTDDEAFF. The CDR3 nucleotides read TGTGCCAGCTCGTTCGTTGGGACGGACGATGAAGCTTTCTTT.

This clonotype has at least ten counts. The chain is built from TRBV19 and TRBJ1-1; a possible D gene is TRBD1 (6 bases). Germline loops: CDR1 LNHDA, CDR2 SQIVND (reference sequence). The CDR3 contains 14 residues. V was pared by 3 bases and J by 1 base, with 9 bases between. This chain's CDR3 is CASSIGGGNTEAFF. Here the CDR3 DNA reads TGTGCCAGTAGTATCGGAGGGGGGAACACTGAAGCTTTCTTT.

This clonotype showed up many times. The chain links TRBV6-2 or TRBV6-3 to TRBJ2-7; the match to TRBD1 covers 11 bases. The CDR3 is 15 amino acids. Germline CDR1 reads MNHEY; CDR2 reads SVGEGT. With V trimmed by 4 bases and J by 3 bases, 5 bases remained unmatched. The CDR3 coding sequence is TGTGCCAGCAGTTTCGGACAGGGGGCGTTCTACGAGCAGTACTTC. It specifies CASSFGQGAFYEQYF.

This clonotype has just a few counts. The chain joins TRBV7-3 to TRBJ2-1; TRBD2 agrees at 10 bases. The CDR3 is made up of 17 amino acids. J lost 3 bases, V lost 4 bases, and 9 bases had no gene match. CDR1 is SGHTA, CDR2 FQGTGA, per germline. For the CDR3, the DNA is TGTGCCAGCAGCTCTCCCCTAGCGGGAGTCGGCTACAATGAGCAGTTCTTC. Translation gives CASSSPLAGVGYNEQFF.

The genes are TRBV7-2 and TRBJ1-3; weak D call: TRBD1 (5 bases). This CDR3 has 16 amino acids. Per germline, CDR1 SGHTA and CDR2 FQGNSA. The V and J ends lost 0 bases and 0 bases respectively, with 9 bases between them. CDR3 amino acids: CASSLAGPASGNTIYF. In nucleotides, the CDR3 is TGTGCCAGCAGCTTAGCGGGACCGGCCTCTGGAAACACCATATATTTT.

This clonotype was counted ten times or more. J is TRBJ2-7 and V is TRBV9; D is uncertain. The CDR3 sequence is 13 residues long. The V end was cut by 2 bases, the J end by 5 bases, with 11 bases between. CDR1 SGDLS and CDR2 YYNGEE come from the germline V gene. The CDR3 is CASSVDNPNEQYF. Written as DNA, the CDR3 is TGTGCCAGCAGCGTTGACAACCCGAACGAGCAGTACTTC. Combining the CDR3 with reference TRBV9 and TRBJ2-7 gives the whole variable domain DSGVTQTPKHLITATGQRVTLRCSPRSGDLSVYWYQQSLDQGLQFLIQYYNGEERAKGNILERFSAQQFPDLHSELNLSSLELGDSALYFCASSVDNPNEQYFGPGTRLTVT.

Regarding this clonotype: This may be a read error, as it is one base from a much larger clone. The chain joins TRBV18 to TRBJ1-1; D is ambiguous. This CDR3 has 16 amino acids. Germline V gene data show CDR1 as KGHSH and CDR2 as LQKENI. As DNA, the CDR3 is TGTGCCAGCTCACCCCGTTGGGTCGGAGGGAACACTGAAGCTTCCTTT. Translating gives CASSPRWVGGNTEASF.

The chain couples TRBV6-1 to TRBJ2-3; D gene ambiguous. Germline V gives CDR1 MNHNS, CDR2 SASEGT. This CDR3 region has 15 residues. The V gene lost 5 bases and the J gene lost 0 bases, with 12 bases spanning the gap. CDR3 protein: CASSLKLPSTDTQYF. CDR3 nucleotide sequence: TGTGCCAGCAGTCTCAAGTTACCTAGCACAGATACGCAGTATTTT.